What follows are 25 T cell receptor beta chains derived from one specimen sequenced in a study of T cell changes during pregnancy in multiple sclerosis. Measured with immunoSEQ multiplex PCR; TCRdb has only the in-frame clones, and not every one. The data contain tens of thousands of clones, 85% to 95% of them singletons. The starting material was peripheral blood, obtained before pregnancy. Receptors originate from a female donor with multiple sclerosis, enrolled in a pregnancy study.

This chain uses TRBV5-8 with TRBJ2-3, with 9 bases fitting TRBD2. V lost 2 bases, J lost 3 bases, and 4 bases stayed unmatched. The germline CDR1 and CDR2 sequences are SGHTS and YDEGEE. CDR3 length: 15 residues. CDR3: CASSLQREVTDTQYF. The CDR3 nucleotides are TGTGCCAGCAGCTTACAGCGGGAGGTGACAGATACGCAGTATTTT.

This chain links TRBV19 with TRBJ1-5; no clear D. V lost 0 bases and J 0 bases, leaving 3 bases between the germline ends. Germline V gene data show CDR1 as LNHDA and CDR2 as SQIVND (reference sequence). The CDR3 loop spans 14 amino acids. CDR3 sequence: CASSIDSSNQPQHF. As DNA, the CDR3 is TGTGCCAGTAGTATAGACAGTAGCAATCAGCCCCAGCATTTT.

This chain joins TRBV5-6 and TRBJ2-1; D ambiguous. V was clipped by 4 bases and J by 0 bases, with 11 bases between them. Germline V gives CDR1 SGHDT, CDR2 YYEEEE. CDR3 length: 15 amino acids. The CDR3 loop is CASSEGDSSYNEQFF. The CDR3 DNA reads TGTGCCAGCAGCGAAGGAGATAGCTCCTACAATGAGCAGTTCTTC.

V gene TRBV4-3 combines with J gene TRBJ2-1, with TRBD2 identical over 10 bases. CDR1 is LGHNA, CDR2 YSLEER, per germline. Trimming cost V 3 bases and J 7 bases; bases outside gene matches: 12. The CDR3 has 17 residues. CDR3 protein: CASSQALAGGGWNEQFF. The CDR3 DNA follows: TGCGCCAGCAGCCAGGCATTAGCGGGAGGAGGATGGAATGAGCAGTTCTTC.

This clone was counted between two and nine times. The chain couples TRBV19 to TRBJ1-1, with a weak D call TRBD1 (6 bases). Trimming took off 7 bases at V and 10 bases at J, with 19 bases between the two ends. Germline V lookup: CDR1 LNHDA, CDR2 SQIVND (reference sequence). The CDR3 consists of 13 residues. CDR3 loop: CASTPLGGYGAFF. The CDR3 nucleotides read TGTGCCAGTACTCCTCTAGGGGGTTACGGAGCTTTCTTT.

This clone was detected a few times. The CDR3 nucleotides are TGCAGCGCTGACAGGGATATCCATGAAGCTTTCTTT. This gives the protein CSADRDIHEAFF. The chain recombines TRBV29-1 with TRBJ1-1, with TRBD1 matching over 7 bases. Per the germline V gene, CDR1 is SQVTM and CDR2 is ANQGSEA. The V gene end was trimmed by 7 bases and the J gene end by 7 bases; junction bases not matched to a gene: 9. This CDR3 is 12 amino acids long.

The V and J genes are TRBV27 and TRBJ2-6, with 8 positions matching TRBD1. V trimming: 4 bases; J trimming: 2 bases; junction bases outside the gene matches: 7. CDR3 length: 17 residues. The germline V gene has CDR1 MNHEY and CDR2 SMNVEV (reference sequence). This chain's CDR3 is CASSSRDRRTGANVLTF. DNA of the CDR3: TGTGCCAGCAGTTCCCGGGACAGGAGAACTGGGGCCAACGTCCTGACTTTC. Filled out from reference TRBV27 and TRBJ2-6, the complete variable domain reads EAQVTQNPRYLITVTGKKLTVTCSQNMNHEYMSWYRQDPGLGLRQIYYSMNVEVTDKGDVPEGYKVSRKEKRNFPLILESPSPNQTSLYFCASSSRDRRTGANVLTFGAGSRLTVL.

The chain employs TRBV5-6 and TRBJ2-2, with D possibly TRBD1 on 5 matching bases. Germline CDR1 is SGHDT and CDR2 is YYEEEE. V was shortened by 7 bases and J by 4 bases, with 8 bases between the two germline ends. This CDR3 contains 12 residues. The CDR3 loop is CASHQGTGELFF. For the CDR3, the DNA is TGTGCCAGCCACCAGGGCACCGGGGAGCTGTTTTTT.

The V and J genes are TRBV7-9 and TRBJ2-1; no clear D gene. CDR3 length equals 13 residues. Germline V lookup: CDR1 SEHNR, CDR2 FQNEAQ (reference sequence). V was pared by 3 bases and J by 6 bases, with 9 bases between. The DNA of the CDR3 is TGTGCCAGCAGCTTTCGCTATTCCAATGAGCAGTTCTTC. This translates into CASSFRYSNEQFF.

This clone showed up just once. In DNA, the CDR3 is TGTGCCAGCAGCTTAGAAGGGCAGGGCCATGGCTACACCTTC. This gives the protein CASSLEGQGHGYTF. The chain joins TRBV11-3 to TRBJ1-2; possibly TRBD1 for D (5 bases). Trimming took 0 bases from V and 6 from J, leaving 11 bases between them. CDR3 length: 14 amino acids. Per the germline V gene, CDR1 is SGHNT and CDR2 is YENEEA.

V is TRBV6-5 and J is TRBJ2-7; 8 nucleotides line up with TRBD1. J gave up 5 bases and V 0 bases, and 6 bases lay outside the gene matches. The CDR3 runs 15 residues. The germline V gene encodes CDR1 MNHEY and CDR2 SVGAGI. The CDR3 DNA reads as TGTGCCAGCAGTTACTCCAGGACAGGGATCAACGAGCAGTACTTC. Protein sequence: CASSYSRTGINEQYF.

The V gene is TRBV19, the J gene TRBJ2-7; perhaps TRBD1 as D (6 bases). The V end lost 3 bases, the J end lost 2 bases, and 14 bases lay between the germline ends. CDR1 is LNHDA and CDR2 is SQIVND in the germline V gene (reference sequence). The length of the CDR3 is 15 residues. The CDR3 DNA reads TGTGCCAGTAGTATGGGTACAGGGCCTGCCTACGAGCAGTACTTC. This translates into CASSMGTGPAYEQYF.

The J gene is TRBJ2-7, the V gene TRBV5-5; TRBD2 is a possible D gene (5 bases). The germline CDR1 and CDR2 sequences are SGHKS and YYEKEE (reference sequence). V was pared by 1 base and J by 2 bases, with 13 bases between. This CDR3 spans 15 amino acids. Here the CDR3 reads CASSLMGEWAYEQYF. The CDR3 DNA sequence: TGTGCCAGCAGCTTGATGGGAGAATGGGCCTACGAGCAGTACTTC.

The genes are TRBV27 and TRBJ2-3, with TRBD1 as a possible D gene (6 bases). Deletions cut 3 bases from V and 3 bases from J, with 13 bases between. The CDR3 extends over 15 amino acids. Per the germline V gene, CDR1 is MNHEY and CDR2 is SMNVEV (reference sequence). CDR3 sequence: CASSFLGGITDTQYF. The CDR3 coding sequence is TGTGCCAGCAGTTTTTTAGGGGGAATAACAGATACGCAGTATTTT.

The CDR3: CASSSGLYSNQPQHF. CDR3 DNA sequence: TGTGCCAGCAGCTCGGGACTTTATAGCAATCAGCCCCAGCATTTT. This chain joins TRBV5-6 and TRBJ1-5, with a weak D call TRBD1 (5 bases). Per the germline V gene, CDR1 is SGHDT and CDR2 is YYEEEE. V lost 3 bases, J lost 0 bases, and 10 bases lay in between. The CDR3 covers 15 residues. Using reference TRBV5-6 and TRBJ1-5 for the parts outside the CDR3, the full variable domain is DAGVTQSPTHLIKTRGQQVTLRCSPKSGHDTVSWYQQALGQGPQFIFQYYEEEERQRGNFPDRFSGHQFPNYSSELNVNALLLGDSALYLCASSSGLYSNQPQHFGDGTRLSIL.

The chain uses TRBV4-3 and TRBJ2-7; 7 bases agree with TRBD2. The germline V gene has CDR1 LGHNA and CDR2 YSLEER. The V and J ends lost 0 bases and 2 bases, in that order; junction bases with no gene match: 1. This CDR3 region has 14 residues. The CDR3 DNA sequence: TGCGCCAGCAGCCAAGATCGGGGGGCCTACGAGCAGTACTTC. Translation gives CASSQDRGAYEQYF.

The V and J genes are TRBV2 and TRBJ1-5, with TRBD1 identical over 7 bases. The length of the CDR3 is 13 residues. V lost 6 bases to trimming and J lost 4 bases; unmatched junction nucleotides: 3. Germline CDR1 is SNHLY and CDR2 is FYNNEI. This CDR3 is CASRWDRNQPQHF. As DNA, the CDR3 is TGTGCCAGCAGATGGGACAGAAATCAGCCCCAGCATTTT. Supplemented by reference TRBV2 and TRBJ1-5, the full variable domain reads EPEVTQTPSHQVTQMGQEVILRCVPISNHLYFYWYRQILGQKVEFLVSFYNNEISEKSEIFDDQFSVERPDGSNFTLKIRSTKLEDSAMYFCASRWDRNQPQHFGDGTRLSIL.

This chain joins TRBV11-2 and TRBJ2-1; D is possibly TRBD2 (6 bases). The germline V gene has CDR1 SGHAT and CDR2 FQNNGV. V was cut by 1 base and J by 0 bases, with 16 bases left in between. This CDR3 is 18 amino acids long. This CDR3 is CASSLGVGSGLSYNEQFF. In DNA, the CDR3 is TGTGCCAGCAGCTTAGGGGTGGGTAGCGGCCTCTCCTACAATGAGCAGTTCTTC. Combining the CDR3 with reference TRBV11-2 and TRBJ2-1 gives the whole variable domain EAGVAQSPRYKIIEKRQSVAFWCNPISGHATLYWYQQILGQGPKLLIQFQNNGVVDDSQLPKDRFSAERLKGVDSTLKIQPAKLEDSAVYLCASSLGVGSGLSYNEQFFGPGTRLTVL.

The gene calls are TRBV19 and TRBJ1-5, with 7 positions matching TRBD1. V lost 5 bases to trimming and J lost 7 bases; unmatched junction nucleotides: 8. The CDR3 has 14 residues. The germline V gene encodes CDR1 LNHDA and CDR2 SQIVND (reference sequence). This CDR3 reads CASSRGGRSQPQHF. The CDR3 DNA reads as TGTGCCAGTAGTCGAGGGGGCAGGAGCCAGCCCCAGCATTTT.

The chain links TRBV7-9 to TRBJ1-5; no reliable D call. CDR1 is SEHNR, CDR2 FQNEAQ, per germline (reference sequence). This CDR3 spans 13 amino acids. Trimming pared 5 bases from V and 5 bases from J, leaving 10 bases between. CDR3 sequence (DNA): TGTGCCAGCAGCCTAAACCGCGATCAGCCCCAGCATTTT. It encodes CASSLNRDQPQHF.

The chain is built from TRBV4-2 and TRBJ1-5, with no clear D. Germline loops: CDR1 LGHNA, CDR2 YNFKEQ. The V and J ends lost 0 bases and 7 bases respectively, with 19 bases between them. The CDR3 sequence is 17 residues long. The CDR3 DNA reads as TGTGCCAGCAGCCAAGATGAGATAACGATAAGAGGACAGCCCCAGCATTTT. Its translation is CASSQDEITIRGQPQHF.

The CDR3 protein is CASSMGVNTGELFF. The CDR3 DNA reads as TGTGCCAGTAGTATGGGAGTTAACACCGGGGAGCTGTTTTTT. V is TRBV19 and J is TRBJ2-2, with D perhaps matching TRBD2 (5 bases). Germline CDR1 LNHDA, CDR2 SQIVND (reference sequence). The CDR3 extends over 14 amino acids. V gave up 3 bases and J gave up 2 bases, with 7 bases separating them.

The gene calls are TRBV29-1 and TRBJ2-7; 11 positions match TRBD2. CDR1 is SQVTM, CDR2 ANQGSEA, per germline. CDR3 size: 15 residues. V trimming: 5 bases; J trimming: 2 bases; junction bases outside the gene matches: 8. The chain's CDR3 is CSVTWLLAGAYEQYF. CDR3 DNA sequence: TGCAGCGTTACCTGGTTACTAGCGGGAGCCTACGAGCAGTACTTC.

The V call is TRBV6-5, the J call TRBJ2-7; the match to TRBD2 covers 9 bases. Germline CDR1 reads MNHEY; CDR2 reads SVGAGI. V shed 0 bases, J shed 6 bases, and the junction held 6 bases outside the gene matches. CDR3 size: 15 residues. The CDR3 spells CASSYSAAGGSEQYF. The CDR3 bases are TGTGCCAGCAGTTACTCTGCAGCGGGAGGATCCGAGCAGTACTTC.

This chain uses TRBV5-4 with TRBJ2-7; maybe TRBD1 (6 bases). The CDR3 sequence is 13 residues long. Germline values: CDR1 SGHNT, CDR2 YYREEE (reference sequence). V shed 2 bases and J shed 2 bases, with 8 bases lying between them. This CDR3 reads CASSFGQTYEQYF. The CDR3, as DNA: TGTGCCAGCAGCTTCGGACAGACCTACGAGCAGTACTTC.